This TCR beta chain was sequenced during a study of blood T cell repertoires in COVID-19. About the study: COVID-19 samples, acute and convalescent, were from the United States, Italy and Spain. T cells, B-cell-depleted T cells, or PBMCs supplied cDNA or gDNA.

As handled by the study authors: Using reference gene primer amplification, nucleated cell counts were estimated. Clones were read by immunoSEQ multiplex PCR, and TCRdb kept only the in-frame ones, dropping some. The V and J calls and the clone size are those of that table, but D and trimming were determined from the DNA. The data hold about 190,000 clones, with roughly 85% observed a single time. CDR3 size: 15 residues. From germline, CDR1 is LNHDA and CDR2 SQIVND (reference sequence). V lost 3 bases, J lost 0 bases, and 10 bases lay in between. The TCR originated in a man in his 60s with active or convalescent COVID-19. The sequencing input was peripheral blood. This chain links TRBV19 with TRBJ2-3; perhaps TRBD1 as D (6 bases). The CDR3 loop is CASSIGGGSTDTQYF. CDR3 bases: TGTGCCAGTAGTATTGGGGGCGGCAGCACAGATACGCAGTATTTT.